The 24 T cell receptor beta chains listed next were all sequenced from one sample in a study of T-cell memory formation after mild COVID-19. TCRdb reprocessed the 5' RACE reads with MiXCR, giving one entry per CDR3 protein. Of 500,000 to 550,000 distinct CDR3 sequences listed, just over 20% were seen once; the top ten hold around 13%. The sequenced sample was PBMCs or a T cell subset sorted from them (not recorded which). These receptors came from an adult woman who had mild COVID-19 (a few samples of this study predate the infection). Cell type and time point are not known.

This clonotype was seen a handful of times. The chain carries TRBV5-6 and TRBJ2-1, with TRBD2 matching 12 bases. J was trimmed by 4 bases and V by 2 bases; bases with no gene match: 4. This CDR3 has 16 residues. Per the germline V gene, CDR1 is SGHDT and CDR2 is YYEEEE. This CDR3 is CASSFRTSGKYNEQFF. CDR3 DNA: TGTGCCAGCAGCTTTCGGACTAGCGGGAAATACAATGAGCAGTTCTTC.

This chain connects TRBV6-2 or TRBV6-3 to TRBJ1-1, with D tentatively TRBD1 (5 bases). This CDR3 has 14 residues. Germline V gene lookup returns CDR1 MNHEY and CDR2 SVGEGT. The CDR3 sequence: CATTTARVVTEAFF. CDR3 bases: TGTGCAACCACCACTGCCAGGGTTGTCACTGAAGCTTTCTTT.

The chain combines TRBV2 with TRBJ2-1, with TRBD2 matching over 9 bases. Losses at the gene ends were 8 bases for V and 8 bases for J; bases not matched to a gene: 10. This CDR3 region has 14 residues. CDR1 and CDR2 from the germline V gene are SNHLY and FYNNEI. This CDR3 is CASFEAGGRDEQFF. CDR3 nucleotides: TGTGCCAGCTTTGAGGCGGGGGGGCGCGATGAGCAGTTCTTC.

This chain joins TRBV6-6 and TRBJ2-7; 9 nucleotides line up with TRBD2. V was pared by 8 bases and J by 3 bases, with 11 bases of the junction left unmatched. This CDR3 has 15 residues. Looked up from germline, CDR1 is MNHNY and CDR2 is SVGAGI (reference sequence). The CDR3, as DNA: TGTGCCAGCGTAGGTAGCCTAGCGGGGAACTACGAGCAGTACTTC. Its protein product is CASVGSLAGNYEQYF.

This clonotype was seen only a few times. The chain is built from TRBV6-5 and TRBJ2-6, with D perhaps TRBD2 (6 bases). Germline V gene lookup returns CDR1 MNHEY and CDR2 SVGAGI. The length of the CDR3 is 18 residues. Trimming left V 4 bases short and J 4 bases short, with 20 bases between. CDR3 in amino acids: CASSFLGLAGTGANVLTF. CDR3 nucleotide sequence: TGTGCCAGCAGTTTCCTCGGGTTGGCGGGAACGGGGGCCAACGTCCTGACTTTC.

The chain links TRBV6-6 to TRBJ1-3; tentatively, D is TRBD1 (5 bases). This CDR3 has 14 amino acids. Germline assignment: CDR1 MNHNY and CDR2 SVGAGI (reference sequence). V shed 10 bases and J shed 0 bases, with 13 bases lying between them. The CDR3 DNA reads as TGTGCCACCACGCACGGGGCCTCTGGAAACACCATATATTTT. This sequence encodes CATTHGASGNTIYF.

This rearrangement joins TRBV12-3 or TRBV12-4 to TRBJ1-1; D is undetermined. Trimming cost V 5 bases and J 4 bases, with 14 bases left between them. CDR3 length: 14 residues. CDR3 loop: CASSPLLVATEAFF. The CDR3 nucleotides are TGTGCCAGCAGTCCCCTTTTAGTAGCCACTGAAGCTTTCTTT.

This clonotype came up a few times. The rearrangement links TRBV7-2 to TRBJ1-3, with TRBD1 matching over 7 bases. This CDR3 contains 14 residues. Unmatched junction bases numbered 4, after V lost 6 bases and J lost 2 bases. The germline gives CDR1 SGHTA, CDR2 FQGNSA. The CDR3 reads CASRQTGTGNTIYF. The CDR3 bases are TGTGCCAGCAGACAGACAGGGACTGGAAACACCATATATTTT.

In its sample, this clonotype was seen many times. The chain joins TRBV20-1 to TRBJ1-5, with a weak D call TRBD1 (5 bases). V lost 1 base and J 2 bases, leaving 6 bases between the germline ends. CDR3 size: 13 residues. Germline-derived CDR1 and CDR2 are DFQATT and SNEGSKA (reference sequence). The CDR3 DNA sequence: TGCAGTGCTAGAGGGGGGGGCAATCAGCCCCAGCATTTT. This sequence encodes CSARGGGNQPQHF.

The CDR3 is CASSLVGGASYEQYF. The CDR3 nucleotides are TGTGCCAGCAGCTTGGTCGGGGGGGCCTCCTACGAGCAGTACTTC. The rearrangement joins TRBV5-4 to TRBJ2-7, with 8 nucleotides matching TRBD2. There are 15 residues in the CDR3. V trimming: 0 bases; J trimming: 0 bases; junction bases outside the gene matches: 2. Germline lookup yields CDR1 SGHNT and CDR2 YYREEE (reference sequence).

The DNA for the CDR3 is TGCGCCAGCTGGGGAAATAGGGGAGATACGCAGTATTTT. Translation gives CASWGNRGDTQYF. The chain has TRBV23-1 and TRBJ2-3; a weak D match, TRBD1 (5 bases). TRBV23-1 is filed as an ORF, its function uncertain. There are 13 residues in the CDR3. V was pared by 8 bases and J by 5 bases, with 14 bases between.

The CDR3, as DNA: TGTGCCAGCAGCGGGGGACAGGGAAGGGTCGAGCAGTACTTC. Translated: CASSGGQGRVEQYF. This sequence joins TRBV9 and TRBJ2-7, with 9 bases matching TRBD1. Per germline, CDR1 SGDLS and CDR2 YYNGEE. The CDR3 length is 14 residues. V gave up 3 bases and J gave up 6 bases; unmatched junction bases: 7.

The chain recombines TRBV12-3 or TRBV12-4 with TRBJ2-1; 8 bases align to TRBD1. Trimming cost V 5 bases and J 5 bases; bases outside gene matches: 8. The CDR3 length is 15 residues. CDR3 sequence: CASSPDRATHNEQFF. As DNA, the CDR3 is TGTGCCAGCAGTCCGGACAGGGCGACCCACAATGAGCAGTTCTTC.

This clonotype was counted only a few times. CDR3 DNA sequence: TGTGCCAGCAGGTCAGGGGGCCGTAGCACCGGGGAGCTGTTTTTT. Encoded protein: CASRSGGRSTGELFF. The chain combines TRBV5-6 with TRBJ2-2, with 8 bases lining up with TRBD1. Losses at the gene ends were 5 bases for V and 4 bases for J; bases not matched to a gene: 7. The CDR3 consists of 15 residues. Germline V gene sequence: CDR1 SGHDT, CDR2 YYEEEE.

This clonotype showed up just a few times. The genes are TRBV9 and TRBJ2-3; either TRBD1 or TRBD2 may supply D (5 bases each). This CDR3 comprises 15 residues. Germline loops: CDR1 SGDLS, CDR2 YYNGEE. The V gene lost 4 bases and the J gene lost 6 bases, with 18 bases spanning the gap. This chain's CDR3 is CASSPGPDVMDTQYF. The CDR3 DNA sequence: TGTGCCAGCAGCCCGGGACCCGACGTAATGGATACGCAGTATTTT.

This clonotype has just a few counts. The rearrangement links TRBV11-2 to TRBJ2-2; D is unclear. CDR3 size: 14 residues. Trimming took 7 bases from V and 6 from J, leaving 15 bases between them. Germline CDR1 is SGHAT and CDR2 is FQNNGV. CDR3 nucleotide sequence: TGTGCCAGCATCGCAGACTTGCGAGCCGGGGAGCTGTTTTTT. This sequence encodes CASIADLRAGELFF.

This chain joins TRBV18 and TRBJ1-3, with 10 bases fitting TRBD1. The ends lost 2 bases at V and 0 bases at J; junction bases unmatched: 7. The CDR3 totals 18 residues. CDR1 and CDR2 from the germline V gene are KGHSH and LQKENI. This CDR3 reads CASSPSGQGTFSGNTIYF. The DNA of the CDR3 is TGTGCCAGCTCACCATCGGGACAGGGGACCTTCTCTGGAAACACCATATATTTT.

The V call is TRBV4-1, the J call TRBJ2-7, with 8 bases identical to TRBD1. The CDR3 is 16 amino acids. Germline CDR1 reads MGHRA; CDR2 reads YSYEKL. After removal of 1 base from V and 2 bases from J, the junction contained 7 bases not matched to a gene. CDR3 amino acids: CASSQGAGTGPYEQYF. CDR3 DNA sequence: TGCGCCAGCAGCCAAGGGGCCGGGACAGGACCCTACGAGCAGTACTTC.

The chain recombines TRBV5-1 with TRBJ2-5, with 10 positions matching TRBD2. The V gene's germline CDR1 is SGHRS and CDR2 YFSETQ. The ends lost 1 base at V and 1 base at J; junction bases unmatched: 1. This CDR3 is built from 15 residues. The CDR3, as DNA: TGCGCCAGCAGCTTGACTAGCGGGGCCCAAGAGACCCAGTACTTC. Translated, it gives CASSLTSGAQETQYF.

This clonotype was seen a handful of times. The chain links TRBV12-3 or TRBV12-4 to TRBJ1-2; TRBD1 might be the D (5 bases). The CDR3 is made up of 14 amino acids. Trimming left V 6 bases short and J 3 bases short, with 14 bases between. In DNA form, the CDR3 reads TGTGCCAGCAGCGCTGGGACCGCAGACTATGGCTACACCTTC. It specifies CASSAGTADYGYTF.

The chain has TRBV20-1 and TRBJ1-5, with D perhaps TRBD1 (6 bases). The CDR3 spans 14 residues. Germline assignment: CDR1 DFQATT and CDR2 SNEGSKA (reference sequence). V shed 6 bases and J shed 2 bases, with 14 bases lying between them. CDR3 sequence reads: CSAYRVVGNQPQHF. DNA of the CDR3: TGCAGTGCCTACAGGGTTGTAGGCAATCAGCCCCAGCATTTT.

This clonotype has only a few counts. The chain uses TRBV7-7 and TRBJ2-7, with 7 bases matching TRBD1. The CDR3 is 14 amino acids. V gave up 1 base and J gave up 5 bases; unmatched junction bases: 5. Germline CDR1 reads SSHAT; CDR2 reads FNYEAQ (reference sequence). The CDR3 DNA is TGTGCCAGCAGCTTAGGGGACCAGGGGGACGAGCAGTACTTC. This encodes CASSLGDQGDEQYF.

This clonotype was seen only a few times. The chain joins TRBV9 to TRBJ1-1; D may be TRBD1 (6 bases). Trimming cost V 2 bases and J 3 bases, with 14 bases left between them. CDR1 is SGDLS, CDR2 YYNGEE, per germline. This CDR3 region has 15 residues. The CDR3 region is CASSVKQGSYTEAFF. The CDR3 DNA follows: TGTGCCAGCAGCGTCAAACAGGGAAGCTACACTGAAGCTTTCTTT.

In its sample, this clonotype was seen many times. The V call is TRBV6-6, the J call TRBJ1-1; TRBD1 is a possible D gene (6 bases). V was pared by 7 bases and J by 4 bases, with 13 bases between. This CDR3 contains 13 residues. Germline V lookup: CDR1 MNHNY, CDR2 SVGAGI (reference sequence). CDR3 sequence: CASIPRGGTEAFF. The CDR3 nucleotides read TGTGCCAGCATTCCTCGAGGGGGCACTGAAGCTTTCTTT.